A selection of T cell receptor beta chains follows, all from one sample in a study of blood T cells in healthy people across ages. A single record per CDR3 protein comes from TCRdb applying MiXCR to the 5' RACE reads. The sample records about 1,000,000 distinct CDR3 sequences, around 43% being singletons. Input material: blood. The receptors were sampled from a woman between 55 and 75 years old in good health. CDR3s include the opening cysteine and the closing phenylalanine or tryptophan. Fields, in order: CDR3 protein, CDR3 DNA, V gene, J gene, D gene, CDR3 length, clone size. A D gene is named only where the DNA matches it firmly. A clone size is listed for some rows: how often the clone was seen (once, few, many), or a class if it is expanded.

CDR3: CASSPSPPGPRRADTQYF
DNA: TGTGCCAGCAGCCCGAGCCCTCCAGGTCCAAGAAGGGCAGATACGCAGTATTTT
V: TRBV7-9
J: TRBJ2-3
D: NA
length: 18
size: NA

CDR3: CASSPGRGNQPQHF
DNA: TGTGCCAGCAGCCCCGGGAGGGGCAATCAGCCCCAGCATTTT
V: TRBV3-1
J: TRBJ1-5
D: NA
length: 14
size: NA

CDR3: CSVASKETQYF
DNA: TGCAGCGTTGCCAGCAAAGAGACCCAGTACTTC
V: TRBV29-1
J: TRBJ2-5
D: NA
length: 11
size: NA

CDR3: CASSWTGTTQETQYF
DNA: TGTGCCAGCAGCTGGACCGGGACAACTCAAGAGACCCAGTACTTC
V: TRBV9
J: TRBJ2-5
D: NA
length: 15
size: few

CDR3: CATLAGVDNEQFF
DNA: TGTGCCACACTAGCGGGAGTTGACAATGAGCAGTTCTTC
V: TRBV27
J: TRBJ2-1
D: TRBD2
length: 13
size: NA

CDR3: CASAPLGDTQYF
DNA: TGTGCCAGCGCGCCCTTGGGAGATACGCAGTATTTT
V: TRBV18
J: TRBJ2-3
D: NA
length: 12
size: once

CDR3: CASSSGPSQNTEAFF
DNA: TGTGCCAGCAGCTCCGGGCCCAGTCAGAACACTGAAGCTTTCTTT
V: TRBV7-9
J: TRBJ1-1
D: NA
length: 15
size: NA

CDR3: CASSLGLRLHEQYF
DNA: TGTGCCAGCAGCTTAGGTCTGCGTCTACACGAGCAGTACTTC
V: TRBV13
J: TRBJ2-7
D: NA
length: 14
size: NA

CDR3: CASSRVGEGFYEQYF
DNA: TGTGCCAGCAGCCGAGTGGGGGAGGGTTTCTACGAGCAGTACTTC
V: TRBV5-6
J: TRBJ2-7
D: TRBD2
length: 15
size: NA

CDR3: CASSLEDRLNEAFF
DNA: TGTGCCAGCAGCTTGGAAGACAGGCTAAATGAAGCTTTCTTT
V: TRBV28
J: TRBJ1-1
D: NA
length: 14
size: NA

CDR3: CASSWEWNTGELFF
DNA: TGCGCCAGCAGCTGGGAGTGGAACACCGGGGAGCTGTTTTTT
V: TRBV5-1
J: TRBJ2-2
D: NA
length: 14
size: NA

CDR3: CASSVRGSGLYEQYF
DNA: TGTGCCAGCAGTGTACGCGGGAGCGGGCTTTACGAGCAGTACTTC
V: TRBV27
J: TRBJ2-7
D: TRBD2
length: 15
size: NA

CDR3: CASRQVGHGMETQYF
DNA: TGCGCCAGCCGTCAGGTTGGGCATGGTATGGAGACCCAGTACTTC
V: TRBV5-1
J: TRBJ2-5
D: NA
length: 15
size: NA

CDR3: CASPRRGYTF
DNA: TGTGCCAGCCCCAGGAGAGGCTACACCTTC
V: TRBV28
J: TRBJ1-2
D: NA
length: 10
size: few

CDR3: CSVEEPDRRSYNEQFF
DNA: TGCAGCGTTGAAGAGCCGGACCGCCGCTCCTACAATGAGCAGTTCTTC
V: TRBV29-1
J: TRBJ2-1
D: NA
length: 16
size: few

CDR3: CVTTSGAYEQYF
DNA: TGTGTCACTACGAGCGGGGCTTACGAGCAGTACTTC
V: TRBV19
J: TRBJ2-7
D: TRBD2
length: 12
size: NA

CDR3: CASSLERGELGQFF
DNA: TGTGCCAGCAGTTTAGAGAGAGGGGAGTTGGGGCAGTTCTTC
V: TRBV28
J: TRBJ2-1
D: NA
length: 14
size: NA

CDR3: CASSPLRGLVGDEQNF
DNA: TGTGCCAGCAGCCCCCTCCGAGGACTAGTGGGAGACGAGCAGAACTTC
V: TRBV7-9
J: TRBJ2-7
D: TRBD2
length: 16
size: NA

CDR3: CASSRLAGAVTDTQYF
DNA: TGTGCCAGCAGCCGACTAGCGGGGGCCGTAACAGATACGCAGTATTTT
V: TRBV7-9
J: TRBJ2-3
D: TRBD2
length: 16
size: NA

CDR3: CASSLVGTSGRGKTQYF
DNA: TGTGCCAGCAGCTTAGTGGGTACTAGCGGGAGAGGGAAGACCCAGTACTTC
V: TRBV7-2
J: TRBJ2-5
D: TRBD2
length: 17
size: NA

CDR3: CASSAGTYNEQFF
DNA: TGTGCCAGCAGCGCAGGGACCTACAATGAGCAGTTCTTC
V: TRBV5-1
J: TRBJ2-1
D: NA
length: 13
size: NA

CDR3: CASSYEASTIYEQYF
DNA: TGTGCCAGCAGTTACGAGGCGAGCACGATCTACGAGCAGTACTTC
V: TRBV6-2/TRBV6-3
J: TRBJ2-7
D: NA
length: 15
size: NA

CDR3: CASSQTYVGAEQETQYF
DNA: TGTGCCAGCAGCCAAACCTACGTTGGGGCGGAACAAGAGACCCAGTACTTC
V: TRBV3-1
J: TRBJ2-5
D: NA
length: 17
size: NA

CDR3: CASSTASVETQYF
DNA: TGTGCCAGCAGCACAGCGTCGGTGGAGACCCAGTACTTC
V: TRBV7-7
J: TRBJ2-5
D: NA
length: 13
size: once

CDR3: CATSRGRGYEQYF
DNA: TGTGCCACCAGCAGGGGGAGAGGGTACGAGCAGTACTTC
V: TRBV15
J: TRBJ2-7
D: NA
length: 13
size: few

CDR3: CSAADRAAYNEQFF
DNA: TGCAGTGCTGCGGACAGGGCTGCCTACAATGAGCAGTTCTTC
V: TRBV20-1
J: TRBJ2-1
D: TRBD1
length: 14
size: NA

CDR3: CASKTGQLTYEQYF
DNA: TGTGCCAGCAAAACGGGACAGCTTACCTACGAGCAGTACTTC
V: TRBV6-1
J: TRBJ2-7
D: TRBD1
length: 14
size: once

CDR3: CATSKGGQETQYF
DNA: TGTGCCACCAGTAAGGGGGGCCAAGAGACCCAGTACTTC
V: TRBV24-1
J: TRBJ2-5
D: NA
length: 13
size: NA

CDR3: CAGTGTTGEKLFF
DNA: TGTGCCGGCACCGGGACAACGGGTGAAAAACTGTTTTTT
V: TRBV6-5
J: TRBJ1-4
D: NA
length: 13
size: NA

CDR3: CSAAPGGSNYGYTF
DNA: TGCAGTGCTGCCCCGGGGGGCTCAAACTATGGCTACACCTTC
V: TRBV20-1
J: TRBJ1-2
D: NA
length: 14
size: NA

CDR3: CASSADRGLAKNIQYF
DNA: TGTGCCAGCAGCGCAGACAGGGGGTTGGCCAAAAACATTCAGTACTTC
V: TRBV9
J: TRBJ2-4
D: TRBD1
length: 16
size: NA

CDR3: CASSLRAADTQYF
DNA: TGTGCCAGCAGTTTAAGAGCGGCGGATACGCAGTATTTT
V: TRBV12-3/TRBV12-4
J: TRBJ2-3
D: NA
length: 13
size: few

CDR3: CAGSLDYRGPDYGYTF
DNA: TGTGCCGGCAGCTTAGACTACAGGGGGCCGGACTATGGCTACACCTTC
V: TRBV13
J: TRBJ1-2
D: TRBD1
length: 16
size: NA